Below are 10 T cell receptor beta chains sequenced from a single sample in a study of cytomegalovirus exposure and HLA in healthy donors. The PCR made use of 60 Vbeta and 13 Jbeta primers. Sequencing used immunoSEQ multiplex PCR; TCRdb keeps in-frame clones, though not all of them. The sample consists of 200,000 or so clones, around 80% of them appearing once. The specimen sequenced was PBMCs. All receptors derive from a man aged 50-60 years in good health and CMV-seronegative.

CDR3 sequence: CASSPLPTGRNEQYF. The CDR3 bases are TGTGCCAGCTCACCACTCCCGACAGGCAGGAACGAGCAGTACTTC. The genes are TRBV18 and TRBJ2-7; TRBD1 might be the D (6 bases). V was pared by 1 base and J by 5 bases, with 15 bases between. Germline V gene lookup returns CDR1 KGHSH and CDR2 LQKENI. This CDR3 comprises 15 residues.

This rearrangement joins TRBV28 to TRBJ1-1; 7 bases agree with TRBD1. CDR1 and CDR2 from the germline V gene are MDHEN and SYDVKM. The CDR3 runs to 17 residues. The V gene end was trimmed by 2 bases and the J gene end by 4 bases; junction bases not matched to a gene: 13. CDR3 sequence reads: CASSLPNPTGWGTEAFF. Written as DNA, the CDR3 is TGTGCCAGCAGTTTACCAAACCCGACAGGGTGGGGCACTGAAGCTTTCTTT.

The CDR3 nucleotides are TGCGCCAGCAGCCGACAGGGAGGCACAGATACGCAGTATTTT. Its protein is CASSRQGGTDTQYF. The gene calls are TRBV5-1 and TRBJ2-3, with 7 bases aligning to TRBD1. The CDR3 loop spans 14 amino acids. The trim removed 4 bases at V and 1 base at J, leaving 3 bases unmatched. Germline lookup yields CDR1 SGHRS and CDR2 YFSETQ.

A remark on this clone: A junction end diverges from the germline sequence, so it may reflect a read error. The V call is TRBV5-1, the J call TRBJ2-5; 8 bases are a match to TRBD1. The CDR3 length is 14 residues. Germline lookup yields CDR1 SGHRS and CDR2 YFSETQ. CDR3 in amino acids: CASSLWTGQGTQYF. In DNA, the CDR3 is TGCGCCAGCAGCTTATGGACAGGGCAAGGGACCCAGTACTTC. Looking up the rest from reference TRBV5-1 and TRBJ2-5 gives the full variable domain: KAGVTQTPRYLIKTRGQQVTLSCSPISGHRSVSWYQQTPGQGLQFLFEYFSETQRNKGNFPGRFSGRQFSNSRSEMNVSTLELGDSALYLCASSLWTGQGTQYFGPGTRLLVL.

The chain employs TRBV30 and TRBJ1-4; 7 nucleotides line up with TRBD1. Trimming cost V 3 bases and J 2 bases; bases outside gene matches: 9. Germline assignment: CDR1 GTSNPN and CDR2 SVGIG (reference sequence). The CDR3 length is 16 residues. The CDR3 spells CAWSELTGFTNEKLFF. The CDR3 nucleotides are TGTGCCTGGAGCGAATTGACAGGGTTCACTAATGAAAAACTGTTTTTT. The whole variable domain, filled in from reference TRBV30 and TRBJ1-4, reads SQTIHQWPATLVQPVGSPLSLECTVEGTSNPNLYWYRQAAGRGLQLLFYSVGIGQISSEVPQNLSASRPQDRQFILSSKKLLLSDSGFYLCAWSELTGFTNEKLFFGSGTQLSVL.

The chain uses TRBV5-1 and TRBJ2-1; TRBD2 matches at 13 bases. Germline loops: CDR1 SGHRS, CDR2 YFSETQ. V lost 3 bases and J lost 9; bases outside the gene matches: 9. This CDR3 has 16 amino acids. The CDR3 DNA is TGCGCCAGCAGCTCTCAACTAGCGGGAGGGACGGGTGAGCAGTTCTTC. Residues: CASSSQLAGGTGEQFF. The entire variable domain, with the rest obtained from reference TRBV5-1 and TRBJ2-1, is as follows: KAGVTQTPRYLIKTRGQQVTLSCSPISGHRSVSWYQQTPGQGLQFLFEYFSETQRNKGNFPGRFSGRQFSNSRSEMNVSTLELGDSALYLCASSSQLAGGTGEQFFGPGTRLTVL.

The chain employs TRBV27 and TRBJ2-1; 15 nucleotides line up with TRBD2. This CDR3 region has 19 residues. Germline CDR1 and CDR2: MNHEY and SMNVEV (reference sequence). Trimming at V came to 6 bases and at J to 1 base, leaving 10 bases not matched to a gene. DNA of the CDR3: TGTGCCAGCAGCCCTGCTGGACTAGCGGGAGGGAGATCCTACAATGAGCAGTTCTTC. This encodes CASSPAGLAGGRSYNEQFF.

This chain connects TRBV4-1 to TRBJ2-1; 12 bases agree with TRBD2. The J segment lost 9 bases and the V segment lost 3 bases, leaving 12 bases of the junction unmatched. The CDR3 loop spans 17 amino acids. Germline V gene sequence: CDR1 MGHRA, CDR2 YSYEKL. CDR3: CASSHILLAGGPGEQFF. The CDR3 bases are TGCGCCAGCAGCCACATACTCCTAGCGGGAGGGCCTGGTGAGCAGTTCTTC.

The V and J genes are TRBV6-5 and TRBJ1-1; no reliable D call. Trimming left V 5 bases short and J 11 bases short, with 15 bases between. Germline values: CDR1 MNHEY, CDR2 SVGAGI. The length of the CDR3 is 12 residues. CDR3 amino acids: CASSDGRPRAFF. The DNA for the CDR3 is TGTGCCAGCAGTGATGGGAGACCGAGGGCTTTCTTT.

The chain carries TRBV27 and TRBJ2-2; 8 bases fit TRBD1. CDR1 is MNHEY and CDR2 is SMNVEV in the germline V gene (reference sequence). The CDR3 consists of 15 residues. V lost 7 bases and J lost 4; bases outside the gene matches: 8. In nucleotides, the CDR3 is TGTGCCAGCAAGGGTCAGGGGGCAGGCACCGGGGAGCTGTTTTTT. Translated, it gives CASKGQGAGTGELFF.